One and the same sample provided the 9 T cell receptor beta chains below, sequenced in a study of T cells in tuberculosis (dated 2018 in TCRdb). The library was prepared using the immunoSEQ multiplex PCR assay. TCRdb carries this immuneACCESS record with in-frame sequences only. Its versions omit some clonotypes, under half of them owing to an unresolved V gene in the studies checked, with the rest unexplained. This sample comprises tens of thousands of clones, approximately 90% of them detected only once. 2.4% of the sample is in the top ten clones. The time point label corresponds to: new active TB diagnosis, blood taken before or within 7 days of starting treatment. This specimen was PBMCs, taken at tuberculosis diagnosis. These receptors came from an adult with tuberculosis.

V usage is TRBV30 and J usage is TRBJ1-1; D uncertain. Germline V gives CDR1 GTSNPN, CDR2 SVGIG (reference sequence). V lost 2 bases to trimming and J lost 7 bases, with 11 bases between them. The CDR3 contains 12 residues. The CDR3 sequence: CAWSTLGSEAFF. The CDR3 nucleotides are TGTGCCTGGAGTACCCTGGGCAGTGAAGCTTTCTTT.

The rearrangement links TRBV27 to TRBJ1-1; 10 bases align to TRBD1. The V gene end was trimmed by 5 bases and the J gene end by 11 bases; junction bases not matched to a gene: 14. The germline CDR1 and CDR2 sequences are MNHEY and SMNVEV (reference sequence). The CDR3 has 15 amino acids. In DNA, the CDR3 is TGTGCCAGCAGTGTCGGGACAGGGGTTTCAATGGGGGCTTTCTTT. Amino acids: CASSVGTGVSMGAFF.

V and J are TRBV18 and TRBJ1-1; the match to TRBD1 covers 7 bases. V gave up 6 bases and J gave up 2 bases; unmatched junction bases: 15. The V gene's germline CDR1 is KGHSH and CDR2 LQKENI. The CDR3 covers 17 residues. CDR3 region: CASSRTGGDLSNTEAFF. The CDR3 nucleotides read TGTGCCAGCTCCAGGACAGGTGGGGACTTGAGCAACACTGAAGCTTTCTTT.

This sequence joins TRBV30 and TRBJ1-1; perhaps TRBD1 as D (6 bases). Germline V gene data show CDR1 as GTSNPN and CDR2 as SVGIG (reference sequence). The CDR3 length is 14 residues. Trimming stripped 1 base from V and 1 base from J, with 10 bases between. DNA of the CDR3: TGTGCCTGGAGTGGGGTGACAGGGAACACTGAAGCTTTCTTT. Protein sequence: CAWSGVTGNTEAFF. The whole variable domain, filled in from reference TRBV30 and TRBJ1-1, reads SQTIHQWPATLVQPVGSPLSLECTVEGTSNPNLYWYRQAAGRGLQLLFYSVGIGQISSEVPQNLSASRPQDRQFILSSKKLLLSDSGFYLCAWSGVTGNTEAFFGQGTRLTVV.

V usage is TRBV10-3 and J usage is TRBJ2-6; D gene ambiguous. V was trimmed by 3 bases and J by 0 bases, leaving 6 bases between them. In germline, CDR1 is ENHRY, CDR2 SYGVKD. The CDR3 is 15 residues long. The CDR3 DNA is TGTGCCATCAGTGATTTGGCCTCTGGGGCCAACGTCCTGACTTTC. Its translation is CAISDLASGANVLTF.

CDR3 sequence reads: CAWGERWTGELFF. In DNA form, the CDR3 reads TGTGCCTGGGGGGAGAGATGGACCGGGGAGCTGTTTTTT. The V gene is TRBV30, the J gene TRBJ2-2, with D possibly TRBD2 on 5 matching bases. Germline CDR1 is GTSNPN and CDR2 is SVGIG (reference sequence). V was pared by 5 bases and J by 5 bases, with 12 bases between. The CDR3 sequence is 13 residues long.

The DNA for the CDR3 is TGCGCCAGCAGTGATGGATACAGGAGCTACACCTTC. This codes for CASSDGYRSYTF. The J gene is TRBJ1-2, the V gene TRBV10-1, with TRBD1 as a possible D gene (5 bases). The CDR3 extends over 12 amino acids. The germline V and J ends were trimmed by 3 bases and 9 bases, with 11 bases remaining between them. CDR1 and CDR2 from the germline V gene are WNHNN and SYGVQD (reference sequence).

CDR3 in DNA: TGCAGCGTTGAAACGTCCAGGGCCACAGATACGCAGTATTTT. It translates to CSVETSRATDTQYF. The V and J genes are TRBV29-1 and TRBJ2-3, with D possibly matching TRBD1 (5 bases). The length of the CDR3 is 14 residues. Germline CDR1 and CDR2: SQVTM and ANQGSEA. V shed 2 bases and J shed 2 bases, with 11 bases lying between them.

The gene calls are TRBV6-5 and TRBJ1-2; D is unclear. V was clipped by 7 bases and J by 7 bases, with 10 bases between them. Germline loops: CDR1 MNHEY, CDR2 SVGAGI. This CDR3 region has 11 residues. The CDR3 DNA is TGTGCCAGCACGGGGTGGGGTGGCTACACCTTC. It yields the protein CASTGWGGYTF.